This is a list of T cell receptor beta chains from one sample in a study of shared clonotypes between healthy human individuals. This table comes from immunoSEQ multiplex PCR, and its TCRdb copy is limited to in-frame clones, with some not included. The table has roughly 2 million clones, approximately 96% seen once; the top ten hold about 0.13%. The material sequenced was naive CD4+ T cells sorted from blood. All receptors come from a man aged 18 to 35 in good health. CDR3s leave out the opening cysteine and the closing phenylalanine or tryptophan.

j_call v_call cdr3_aa
TRBJ2-1 TRBV7-2 ASSLEGRFPYNEQF
TRBJ2-5 TRBV11-2 ASRGLAGWRETQY
TRBJ2-1 TRBV7-2 ASSFVLPSLAAYNEQF
TRBJ2-7 TRBV5-1 ASSLDLATLYEQY
TRBJ1-2 TRBV7-2 ASSPDRAVYGYT
TRBJ2-7 TRBV11-1 ASSIGQVLTYEQY
TRBJ1-1 TRBV1 TSSQDGRGGSMNTEAF
TRBJ2-2 TRBV12-5 ASGLAAGGARTGELF
TRBJ2-7 TRBV5-1 ASSLEGGGYEQY
TRBJ2-1 TRBV5-6 ASSLAWASGSRDEQF
TRBJ1-1 TRBV27 ASSIAGTVNTEAF
TRBJ2-7 TRBV5-6 ASRRRDRGMREQY
TRBJ1-1 TRBV6-1 ASSARQGRRWNTEAF
TRBJ2-3 TRBV5-4 ASREWDSTDTQY
TRBJ1-4 TRBV5-1 ASSLVAGNNEKLF
TRBJ2-2 TRBV5-1 ASRAGTQVAGELF
TRBJ2-2 TRBV5-1 ASFLAPGRGTGELF
TRBJ2-2 TRBV29-1 SVGEKGASAGELF
TRBJ2-7 TRBV28 ASSPGGTGAYEQY
TRBJ2-7 TRBV6-1 ASSDRTGWGSYEQY
TRBJ1-3 TRBV15 ATSRDALGGNTIY
TRBJ1-6 TRBV19 ASSIQGYNSPLH
TRBJ2-7 TRBV2 ASSRTSGFYEQY
TRBJ1-1 TRBV10-1 ASSESWGSSGTEAF
TRBJ1-6 TRBV5-1 ASSLKGANSPLH
TRBJ2-7 TRBV10-3 AISRQASYEQY
TRBJ2-3 TRBV11-3 ASSLPRDYPTDTQY
TRBJ1-1 TRBV25-1 ASRETGWNTEAF
TRBJ1-6 TRBV4-3 ASSQDRGKGSPLH
TRBJ2-4 TRBV30 AWSRGPGENIQY
TRBJ1-3 TRBV11-2 ASSPYDRGGGNTIY
TRBJ2-7 TRBV28 ASSPDSTEQY
TRBJ2-7 TRBV12-5 ASGLGPEQY
TRBJ1-6 TRBV30 AWRVGRGNSPLH
TRBJ1-6 TRBV5-1 ASSLADNSPLH
TRBJ2-7 TRBV6-1 ASSEPGRSYEQY
TRBJ2-7 TRBV6-5 ASSTLSSEQY
TRBJ2-5 TRBV5-1 ASSLLTGGLETQY
TRBJ2-3 TRBV9 ASSVKGSGLSTDTQY
TRBJ1-4 TRBV10-1 ATPNGRCNEKLF
TRBJ1-6 TRBV9 ASSVGGDSRFLNSPLH
TRBJ1-4 TRBV4-1 ASSQRGTVREKLF
TRBJ1-2 TRBV4-1 ASSQDRGPYGYT
TRBJ1-6 TRBV10-2 ASSVGGSSPLH
TRBJ1-2 TRBV11-3 ASSFPAGYGYT
TRBJ2-3 TRBV2 ASSPRLAGTLSTDTQY
TRBJ2-1 TRBV5-6 ASSSSRIANNEQF
TRBJ2-1 TRBV10-3 AAGRTSRNEQF
TRBJ2-2 TRBV11-3 ASSLRQGNTGELF
TRBJ2-7 TRBV19 ASSIEGARTYEQY
TRBJ1-1 TRBV5-1 ASSYDRVRTEAF
TRBJ2-1 TRBV2 ASSVNRGHEQF